This passage covers 9 T cell receptor beta chains from one sample sequenced in a study of technical replicates of blood from several donors. TCRdb's copy holds only in-frame clones and misses some; the assay was immunoSEQ multiplex PCR. The profile shows roughly 72,000 clones, about nine tenths of them singletons. Specimen: T cells isolated from PBMCs. The receptors here all came from a human donor in good health.

The chain links TRBV21-1 to TRBJ1-1; the table's TRBD1 call for D was not verified on the DNA. TRBV21-1 is designated a pseudogene. CDR3 length: 16 amino acids. In DNA, the CDR3 is TGTGCCAGCAGCATCGGGGACAGGGATAGGATAGCTGAAGCTTTCTTT. This encodes CASSIGDRDRIAEAFF.

This clone occurred a few times. The gene calls are TRBV4-3 and TRBJ2-7, with TRBD2 identical over 10 bases. The ends lost 0 bases at V and 2 bases at J; junction bases unmatched: 7. The CDR3 spans 17 residues. The germline gives CDR1 LGHNA, CDR2 YSLEER. The CDR3 DNA sequence: TGCGCCAGCAGCCAAGAAGAAGGGACTAGCGCCGCCTACGAGCAGTACTTC. Its translation is CASSQEEGTSAAYEQYF.

The chain carries TRBV5-4 and TRBJ2-3, with TRBD1 matching 7 bases. This CDR3 spans 15 amino acids. Germline values: CDR1 SGHNT, CDR2 YYREEE (reference sequence). V gave up 1 base and J gave up 4 bases; unmatched junction bases: 6. DNA of the CDR3: TGTGCCAGCAGCTTGAAACAGGGGTTGGCAGATACGCAGTATTTT. It codes for CASSLKQGLADTQYF.

The CDR3 bases are TGTGCCAGTACCCCAGGGGCAGGGGTTAACTATGGCTACACCTTC. Translating it yields CASTPGAGVNYGYTF. This sequence joins TRBV19 and TRBJ1-2, with D possibly being TRBD1 (6 bases). Trimming stripped 7 bases from V and 1 base from J, with 16 bases between. The germline CDR1 and CDR2 sequences are LNHDA and SQIVND (reference sequence). The CDR3 has 15 residues.

The chain carries TRBV28 and TRBJ2-1; 8 nucleotides line up with TRBD1. The V gene end was trimmed by 0 bases and the J gene end by 4 bases; junction bases not matched to a gene: 2. Germline CDR1 MDHEN, CDR2 SYDVKM. The CDR3 is 15 amino acids. CDR3: CASSLWTGAYNEQFF. The CDR3 nucleotides are TGTGCCAGCAGTTTATGGACAGGGGCTTACAATGAGCAGTTCTTC.

V and J are TRBV10-1 and TRBJ1-1; no clear D. CDR1 is WNHNN and CDR2 is SYGVQD in the germline V gene (reference sequence). The germline V and J ends were trimmed by 0 bases and 5 bases, with 10 bases remaining between them. The CDR3 is 14 residues long. The DNA of the CDR3 is TGCGCCAGCAGTGAGTCTTGGGGAGGTACTGAAGCTTTCTTT. This encodes CASSESWGGTEAFF.

The chain uses TRBV27 and TRBJ2-7; no definite D call. CDR3 size: 12 residues. Germline V gene lookup returns CDR1 MNHEY and CDR2 SMNVEV (reference sequence). V dropped 0 bases and J dropped 5 bases, with 5 bases sitting between them. The CDR3 is CASSLSRDEQYF. CDR3 DNA sequence: TGTGCCAGCAGTTTATCGAGAGACGAGCAGTACTTC.

The CDR3: CASRDRLNTEAFF. The CDR3 DNA is TGCGCCAGCAGGGACAGACTGAACACTGAAGCTTTCTTT. The chain employs TRBV5-1 and TRBJ1-1, with D maybe TRBD1 (6 bases). Germline CDR1 and CDR2: SGHRS and YFSETQ. Trimming cost V 5 bases and J 0 bases, with 8 bases left between them. CDR3 size: 13 residues.

This chain connects TRBV6-1 to TRBJ1-3, with D perhaps matching TRBD1 (5 bases). CDR1 and CDR2 (germline): MNHNS, SASEGT. CDR3 size: 16 residues. Trimming shortened V by 3 bases and J by 2 bases, and 14 bases separated the two germline ends. Written as DNA, the CDR3 is TGTGCCAGCAGTGATTACGCGACAGATCCTGGAAACACCATATATTTT. Translating it yields CASSDYATDPGNTIYF.